This entry lists 11 T cell receptor beta chains sequenced from one sample in a study of blood T cell repertoires in COVID-19. Libraries were prepared by immunoSEQ multiplex PCR; TCRdb keeps only in-frame clonotypes and omits some of them. This table has 250,000 to 400,000 clones, about 87% appearing once. The specimen sequenced was PBMCs or T cells enriched from blood (not recorded which). The receptors shown here come from a woman aged 30 to 39 who had recovered from COVID-19.

The chain is built from TRBV9 and TRBJ2-7, with a possible D match to TRBD2 (5 bases). With 0 bases removed from V and 0 bases from J, the gap between germline ends came to 16 bases. The CDR3 spans 17 residues. CDR1 and CDR2 from the germline V gene are SGDLS and YYNGEE. CDR3 in DNA: TGTGCCAGCAGCGTAGGTAGTATGGCGGACTCCTCCTACGAGCAGTACTTC. Protein product: CASSVGSMADSSYEQYF.

The V and J genes are TRBV5-1 and TRBJ1-1, with a possible D match to TRBD1 (6 bases). This CDR3 is 13 amino acids long. Looked up from germline, CDR1 is SGHRS and CDR2 is YFSETQ. V was trimmed by 4 bases and J by 13 bases, leaving 20 bases between them. The CDR3 coding sequence is TGCGCCAGCAGCCCGCAGGGGATTGAGGACGGTTTCTTT. Protein sequence: CASSPQGIEDGFF.

The CDR3 region is CASSRTGITEAFF. The DNA of the CDR3 is TGTGCCAGCAGCCGAACGGGGATCACTGAAGCTTTCTTT. The V and J genes are TRBV3-1 (or the pseudogene TRBV3-2) and TRBJ1-1; D gene unclear. V lost 4 bases and J lost 4, with 10 bases in between. The CDR3 runs to 13 residues. Germline CDR1 and CDR2: LGHDT and YNNKEL (reference sequence).

The chain has TRBV27 and TRBJ2-3, with 8 bases fitting TRBD2. Trimming removed 2 bases from V and 4 bases from J; junction bases left unmatched: 5. Germline values: CDR1 MNHEY, CDR2 SMNVEV (reference sequence). The CDR3 totals 15 residues. CDR3 DNA: TGTGCCAGCAGTTTAGTCGGGGGGGCCGCAGATACGCAGTATTTT. Amino acid sequence: CASSLVGGAADTQYF.

The gene calls are TRBV28 and TRBJ2-7; unclear D gene. The CDR3 contains 10 residues. CDR1 is MDHEN and CDR2 is SYDVKM in the germline V gene. The V end was cut by 6 bases, the J end by 4 bases, with 4 bases between. The DNA for the CDR3 is TGTGCCAGCAGCGGTTACGAGCAGTACTTC. It translates to CASSGYEQYF.

This chain uses TRBV11-2 with TRBJ1-1; D not resolved. CDR3 size: 14 residues. The germline V and J ends were trimmed by 5 bases and 4 bases, with 14 bases remaining between them. Germline V CDR1 and CDR2: SGHAT, FQNNGV. The CDR3 nucleotides read TGTGCCAGCAGCGCCACAGTTGATGGCACTGAAGCTTTCTTT. Translating it yields CASSATVDGTEAFF.

The gene calls are TRBV12-5 and TRBJ2-3, with D tentatively TRBD2 (5 bases). Per germline, CDR1 LGHNT and CDR2 FRNRAP. V shed 5 bases and J shed 4 bases, with 10 bases lying between them. This CDR3 comprises 13 residues. Written as DNA, the CDR3 is TGTGCTAGTGGTCCCTCGAGGGCAGATACGCAGTATTTT. Protein sequence: CASGPSRADTQYF.

The chain couples TRBV28 to TRBJ2-7, with D tentatively TRBD1 (6 bases). Germline assignment: CDR1 MDHEN and CDR2 SYDVKM. CDR3 length: 13 amino acids. Trimming removed 2 bases from V and 4 bases from J, with 9 bases in between. The CDR3 is CASSLPGEYEQYF. CDR3 coding DNA: TGTGCCAGCAGTTTACCAGGGGAATACGAGCAGTACTTC.

The chain's CDR3 is CASSLDRVTDTQYF. The CDR3 nucleotides are TGTGCCAGCAGCTTGGACAGGGTAACAGATACGCAGTATTTT. The chain combines TRBV7-2 with TRBJ2-3, with TRBD1 identical over 8 bases. CDR1 SGHTA and CDR2 FQGNSA come from the germline V gene. The CDR3 is 14 amino acids. J gave up 3 bases and V 3 bases, and 2 bases lay outside the gene matches.

This chain joins TRBV28 and TRBJ2-1, with a weak D call TRBD2 (5 bases). From germline, CDR1 is MDHEN and CDR2 SYDVKM. The germline V and J ends were trimmed by 4 bases and 0 bases, with 13 bases remaining between them. The CDR3 totals 16 residues. The DNA for the CDR3 is TGTGCCAGCAGTTCCCCGACGGGGAGCTCCTACAATGAGCAGTTCTTC. It yields the protein CASSSPTGSSYNEQFF.

CDR3 bases: TGTGCCAGTACCTCCCGACAGAGCTCCTATAATTCACCCCTCCACTTT. Amino acids: CASTSRQSSYNSPLHF. This chain uses TRBV19 with TRBJ1-6, with D maybe TRBD1 (5 bases). V was cut by 7 bases and J by 0 bases, with 13 bases left in between. The CDR3 contains 16 residues. Germline assignment: CDR1 LNHDA and CDR2 SQIVND (reference sequence).